The clone carrying this T cell receptor beta chain showed up just once. This sample was included in a study of blood T cell repertoires in COVID-19. Study overall: From the United States, Italy and Spain came samples of acute and convalescent COVID-19. Nucleic acid was either cDNA or gDNA, and it came from T cells, B-cell-depleted T cells, or PBMCs.

The assay was immunoSEQ multiplex PCR, and TCRdb's table has in-frame clones only and misses some. In the table there are fewer than 200,000 clones, roughly 81% of which are singletons. V lost 5 bases and J lost 4, with 12 bases in between. Germline V gene lookup returns CDR1 KGHDR and CDR2 SFDVKD. The CDR3 is 14 residues long. The sequence was collected from a middle-aged man who had recovered from COVID-19. The sample comprised peripheral blood. V and J are TRBV24-1 and TRBJ2-3, with a possible D match to TRBD1 (6 bases). The CDR3 is CATSVGQPPDTQYF. The CDR3 DNA reads as TGTGCCACCAGTGTCGGACAGCCCCCAGATACGCAGTATTTT.